This TCR beta chain was recorded in a study of T cell changes during pregnancy in multiple sclerosis. Clones were read by immunoSEQ multiplex PCR, and TCRdb kept only the in-frame ones, dropping some. The sample contains around 51,000 clones, 93% of which appear only once. Germline V CDR1 and CDR2: SNHLY, FYNNEI. V lost 2 bases and J lost 1, with 8 bases in between. The CDR3 is made up of 14 amino acids. The TCR sequence derives from a female donor with multiple sclerosis, enrolled in a pregnancy study. V and J are TRBV2 and TRBJ2-5; D not resolved. The sample here was peripheral blood, taken in the second trimester of pregnancy. CDR3: CASSEIFPQETQYF. The CDR3 DNA is TGTGCCAGCAGTGAAATCTTCCCCCAAGAGACCCAGTACTTC.